A selection of T cell receptor beta chains follows, all from one sample in a study of siplizumab effects on memory and regulatory T cells. Method: immunoSEQ multiplex PCR; TCRdb's copy keeps in-frame clones and lacks some. The sample consists of approximately 100,000 clones, roughly 94% of them appearing once. The specimen sequenced was Tregs sorted from blood. All receptors come from a human donor in good health. CDR3s include the opening cysteine and the closing phenylalanine or tryptophan. The D gene is left open where the match is weak. Size values are once, few and many counts, or a class for expanded clones, and some rows have none.

J: TRBJ2-7; D: NA; V: TRBV6-5; size: NA; CDR3: CASSYSIEPTYEQYF; DNA: TGTGCCAGCAGTTACTCGATCGAGCCGACCTACGAGCAGTACTTC
J: TRBJ1-4; D: NA; V: TRBV30; size: NA; CDR3: CACRDNADEKLFF; DNA: TGTGCCTGTCGGGACAATGCGGATGAAAAACTGTTTTTT
J: TRBJ2-7; D: TRBD2; V: TRBV5-4; size: NA; CDR3: CASSLPLTSGISYEQYF; DNA: TGTGCCAGCAGCTTGCCCTTAACTAGCGGGATATCCTACGAGCAGTACTTC
J: TRBJ1-2; D: NA; V: TRBV29-1; size: once; CDR3: CSVTDVIYGYTF; DNA: TGCAGCGTTACGGATGTGATTTATGGCTACACCTTC
J: TRBJ1-1; D: TRBD1; V: TRBV7-9; size: NA; CDR3: CASSLSRGRLEAFF; DNA: TGTGCCAGCAGCTTAAGTAGGGGGCGACTTGAAGCTTTCTTT
J: TRBJ2-3; D: NA; V: TRBV18; size: NA; CDR3: CASSLVAGQSTDTQYF; DNA: TGTGCCAGCTCACTTGTAGCGGGACAGTCCACAGATACGCAGTATTTT
J: TRBJ2-3; D: NA; V: TRBV7-9; size: NA; CDR3: CASSPGSTDTQYF; DNA: TGTGCCAGCAGCCCCGGTAGCACAGATACGCAGTATTTT
J: TRBJ2-2; D: TRBD2; V: TRBV4-1; size: NA; CDR3: CASSPVASGITGELFF; DNA: TGCGCCAGCAGCCCCGTTGCTAGCGGGATTACCGGGGAGCTGTTTTTT
J: TRBJ1-2; D: NA; V: TRBV28; size: few; CDR3: CASSTAGQNSYGYTF; DNA: TGTGCCAGCAGTACCGCGGGACAAAACTCCTATGGCTACACCTTC
J: TRBJ1-2; D: NA; V: TRBV6-5; size: few; CDR3: CASSRQYDNYGYTF; DNA: TGTGCCAGCAGTCGACAGTACGATAACTATGGCTACACCTTC
J: TRBJ2-1; D: TRBD2; V: TRBV7-8; size: NA; CDR3: CASSFPRAGSSYNEQFF; DNA: TGTGCCAGCAGCTTTCCCAGAGCGGGGAGCTCCTACAATGAGCAGTTCTTC
J: TRBJ2-7; D: TRBD1; V: TRBV27; size: NA; CDR3: CASSFGAGGLHEQYF; DNA: TGTGCCAGCAGTTTTGGGGCAGGGGGTCTCCACGAGCAGTACTTC
J: TRBJ1-5; D: NA; V: TRBV19; size: NA; CDR3: CATQKRVVASNQPQHF; DNA: TGTGCCACCCAGAAACGGGTAGTTGCTAGCAATCAGCCCCAGCATTTT
J: TRBJ1-2; D: NA; V: TRBV19; size: once; CDR3: CASNPTGSGYGYTF; DNA: TGTGCCAGTAACCCAACAGGGTCGGGCTATGGCTACACCTTC
J: TRBJ2-3; D: TRBD2; V: TRBV30; size: NA; CDR3: CAWRSRGAGGKPPPTDTQYF; DNA: TGTGCCTGGAGGTCCCGGGGAGCGGGAGGTAAACCCCCCCCCACAGATACGCAGTATTTT
J: TRBJ1-2; D: NA; V: TRBV15; size: NA; CDR3: CATSSLFRGSNYGYTF; DNA: TGTGCCACCAGCAGCCTTTTCCGGGGGTCTAACTATGGCTACACCTTC
J: TRBJ1-5; D: TRBD1; V: TRBV5-1; size: NA; CDR3: CASSFRQGRTQPQHF; DNA: TGCGCCAGCAGCTTCAGACAGGGGCGAACTCAGCCCCAGCATTTT
J: TRBJ2-7; D: TRBD1; V: TRBV7-2; size: NA; CDR3: CASSPPTGLVHEQYF; DNA: TGTGCCAGCAGCCCCCCGACAGGGTTGGTCCACGAGCAGTACTTC
J: TRBJ2-2; D: NA; V: TRBV19; size: NA; CDR3: CASRSGTNTGELFF; DNA: TGTGCCAGTAGGTCGGGGACGAACACCGGGGAGCTGTTTTTT
J: TRBJ1-2; D: NA; V: TRBV2; size: NA; CDR3: CASSDGTSYGYTF; DNA: TGTGCCAGCAGTGACGGGACGTCCTATGGCTACACCTTC